This is a list of T cell receptor beta chains from one sample in a study of cytomegalovirus exposure and HLA in healthy donors. Profiling relied on immunoSEQ multiplex PCR, and the TCRdb table lists in-frame clones only, not all of them. The repertoire includes fewer than 200,000 clones, around 88% of them detected once, and approximately 2% sits in the top ten. Material for sequencing was PBMCs. The receptors derive from a woman aged 18-29 years in good health and CMV-seronegative. Both conserved end residues are part of each CDR3. The order of the fields is D gene, J gene, V gene, CDR3 protein. D genes are given only for firm matches.

>TRBD2|TRBJ2-1|TRBV7-8
CASSLGLAGSYNEQFF
>.|TRBJ1-5|TRBV4-2
CASSQGLVNQPQHF
>TRBD1|TRBJ1-2|TRBV7-8
CASSQQLPDRGAYGYTF
>.|TRBJ1-2|TRBV10-3
CAISESSLPYGYTF
>TRBD2|TRBJ2-5|TRBV19
CASSMRGSQETQYF
>TRBD1|TRBJ1-2|TRBV7-2
CASSLGAGGYGYTF
>.|TRBJ2-3|TRBV4-2
CASSQTTSRTQYF
>TRBD1|TRBJ2-1|TRBV6-5
CASRDGTGINEQFF
>.|TRBJ1-4|TRBV4-3
CASSQEGLPGFNEKLFF
>.|TRBJ2-3|TRBV6-1
CASTYGGTDTQYF
>.|TRBJ2-7|TRBV7-9
CASSHFYEQYF
>.|TRBJ2-5|TRBV7-9
CASSLRGIGQETQYF
>.|TRBJ1-3|TRBV9
CASSAQGYSGNTIYF
>TRBD1|TRBJ1-5|TRBV6-4
CASSWTGGGGQPQHF
>TRBD1|TRBJ1-2|TRBV19
CASRATGDYGYTF
>TRBD1|TRBJ1-2|TRBV27
CASNPSGQGAPGYTF
>.|TRBJ2-3|TRBV6-1
CASSEGDRYRDTQYF
>.|TRBJ2-3|TRBV10-3
CAISQGFSTDTQYF
>TRBD1|TRBJ1-6|TRBV19
CASGFSLIPGQGFNSPLHF
>.|TRBJ1-1|TRBV5-6
CASTGRGGPNTEAFF
>TRBD1|TRBJ1-2|TRBV6-1
CASSDFPFPQGANYGYTF
>.|TRBJ1-1|TRBV5-6
CASSLFPLNTEAFF
>TRBD2|TRBJ2-1|TRBV6-5
CASSSRDYLSYNEQFF
>.|TRBJ2-7|TRBV7-2
CASSLGSGLAYEQYF
>.|TRBJ2-7|TRBV10-3
CAISVAERPYEQYF
>.|TRBJ2-6|TRBV6-4
CASSDDNSGANVLTF
>.|TRBJ1-1|TRBV27
CASSLSKTGRTEAFF
>TRBD1|TRBJ2-3|TRBV7-9
CASSFVAGTGGNTDTQYF
>.|TRBJ2-7|TRBV7-2
CASSSSARSEQYF
>.|TRBJ1-3|TRBV9
CASSVESWYFSGNTIYF
>.|TRBJ1-6|TRBV5-1
CASSLVGRNNSPLHF
>TRBD1|TRBJ2-5|TRBV13
CASSFGDREGGTQYF
>TRBD2|TRBJ2-7|TRBV5-4
CASSPWTSGRPYEQYF
>.|TRBJ1-4|TRBV5-4
CATGGRFEKLFF
>.|TRBJ2-5|TRBV4-1
CASTRDWGETQYF
>.|TRBJ1-4|TRBV6-5
CASSYSGGAEEKLFF
>TRBD1|TRBJ2-7|TRBV15
CATYAGTGRYEQYF
>TRBD1|TRBJ1-5|TRBV6-1
CASSEAGGANQPQHF
>.|TRBJ1-1|TRBV5-1
CASSLEGRNTEAFF
>.|TRBJ1-1|TRBV30
CAWATLTEAFF
>TRBD1|TRBJ1-5|TRBV6-6
CASTADRGWGNQPQHF
>.|TRBJ1-1|TRBV5-4
CASSLQQNTEAFF
>.|TRBJ1-1|TRBV10-2
CASSVEAEAFF